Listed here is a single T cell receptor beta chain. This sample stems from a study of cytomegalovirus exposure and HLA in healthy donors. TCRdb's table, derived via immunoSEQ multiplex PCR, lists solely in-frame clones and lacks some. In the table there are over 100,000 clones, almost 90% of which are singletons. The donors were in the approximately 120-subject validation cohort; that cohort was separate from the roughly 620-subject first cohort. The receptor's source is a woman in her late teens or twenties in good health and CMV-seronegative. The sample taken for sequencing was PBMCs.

CDR3 sequence reads: CASSAGTSSYEQYF. DNA for the CDR3: TGTGCCAGCTCAGCCGGGACTTCCTCCTACGAGCAGTACTTC. The V call is TRBV18, the J call TRBJ2-7; tentative D call: TRBD2 (6 bases). The germline CDR1 and CDR2 sequences are KGHSH and LQKENI. V lost 5 bases to trimming and J lost 0 bases, with 11 bases between them. The CDR3 extends over 14 amino acids.